This T cell receptor beta chain derives from a study of blood T cells in healthy people across ages. Combining a sample-barcoded 5' primer with a J-beta primer mix, a second PCR ran for roughly 6 to 11 cycles. Via MiXCR, TCRdb re-called the 5' RACE reads, giving one row per CDR3 protein. Altogether some 1.4 million distinct CDR3 sequences are present, around 39% being singletons, with the ten largest covering under 8%. The germline V and J ends were trimmed by 6 bases and 2 bases, with 20 bases remaining between them. This CDR3 spans 17 amino acids. Germline values: CDR1 MNHNY, CDR2 SVGAGI (reference sequence). Each donor gave 9.5 to 10 milliliters of peripheral blood. Isolated per sample were at least 6.5 million PBMCs. Total RNA extracted from each sample amounted to at least 6 micrograms.

Material: blood. This sequence was found in a woman aged 18-29 years in good health. The rearrangement uses TRBV6-6 and TRBJ2-1; TRBD1 is a possible D gene (5 bases). The CDR3 reads CASSPSNRLSTYNEQFF. The CDR3 DNA reads TGTGCCAGCAGCCCCAGTAACAGGCTCTCGACCTACAATGAGCAGTTCTTC.